This TCR beta chain appears in the sequencing data of a study of post-analysis software for immune sequencing data. Remarks on this clonotype: Its antigen is still unknown.

The TCR beta cDNA libraries contained unique molecular identifiers. From the PCR reads, TCRdb called clonotypes with MiXCR, one entry per CDR3 protein. The data show approximately 660,000 distinct CDR3 sequences, 59% seen once. Overall study results and limits: Patients showed TRBV5-6, TRBV5-1 and TRBV20-1 among roughly 5 TRBV segments more frequent than in controls.

CDR3 length: 14 amino acids. The germline gives CDR1 DFQATT, CDR2 SNEGSKA (reference sequence). Sequencing used blood. The V gene is TRBV20-1, the J gene TRBJ2-5, with D possibly TRBD1 on 6 matching bases. TRBJ2-7 explains the end of the DNA better; the J call may be wrong. This sequence originates from a girl aged 2-15 years with multiple sclerosis. CDR3 in DNA: TGCAGTGCTAGAGATCGAAGGACAGCGGACGAGCAGTACTTC. Translating gives CSARDRRTADEQYF.